This T cell receptor (beta chain) originates from a study of cytomegalovirus exposure and HLA in healthy donors. Primers included in the PCR were 60 Vbeta and 13 Jbeta primers. Sequencing was performed with immunoSEQ multiplex PCR; in TCRdb, only in-frame clones are kept and a portion is missing. Of more than 150,000 clones listed, roughly 82% are singletons. V shed 4 bases, J shed 4 bases, and the junction held 20 bases outside the gene matches. The CDR3 contains 19 residues. The germline CDR1 and CDR2 sequences are SGHRS and YFSETQ. The source of this sequence is a girl aged 2 to 9 in good health and CMV-seropositive. The chain recombines TRBV5-1 with TRBJ1-3; the match to TRBD1 covers 7 bases. The sample consisted of PBMCs. CDR3 nucleotides: TGCGCCAGCAGCCAAAACCCAATCGACAGGGCGATAACCGGAAACACCATATATTTT. It encodes CASSQNPIDRAITGNTIYF. Filled out from reference TRBV5-1 and TRBJ1-3, the complete variable domain reads KAGVTQTPRYLIKTRGQQVTLSCSPISGHRSVSWYQQTPGQGLQFLFEYFSETQRNKGNFPGRFSGRQFSNSRSEMNVSTLELGDSALYLCASSQNPIDRAITGNTIYFGEGSWLTVV.